A single sample gave rise to the 16 T cell receptor beta chains below, sequenced in a study of shared clonotypes between healthy human individuals. The data were produced by immunoSEQ multiplex PCR, yet TCRdb's version contains in-frame clones alone and is incomplete. The sample consists of approximately 1.9 million clones, 93% of them appearing once. CD45RO-negative, CCR7-positively selected cells formed the naive CD8 fraction, excluding terminally differentiated effector memory CD45RA+ cells. The sequencing input was naive CD8+ T cells from PBMCs. These receptor sequences come from a man younger than 30 in good health. Some clones in this sample may be carry-over from other donors' samples.

V and J are TRBV15 and TRBJ2-7; maybe TRBD2 (5 bases). Per the germline V gene, CDR1 is LNHNV and CDR2 is YYDKDF (reference sequence). CDR3 length: 13 residues. V was cut by 3 bases and J by 4 bases, with 10 bases left in between. The CDR3 sequence: CATSSGVGYEQYF. CDR3 nucleotides: TGTGCCACCAGCAGCGGGGTGGGTTACGAGCAGTACTTC.

This clone came up once. This sample also contains other DNA sequences that code for the same CDR3. The V and J genes are TRBV27 and TRBJ2-7; D uncertain. The length of the CDR3 is 13 residues. V lost 4 bases and J lost 2, with 9 bases in between. CDR1 MNHEY and CDR2 SMNVEV come from the germline V gene (reference sequence). CDR3: CASSYGPTYEQYF. CDR3 in DNA: TGTGCCAGCAGTTATGGACCCACCTACGAGCAGTACTTC.

Regarding this clone: This sample includes further DNA sequences coding for the same CDR3. V and J are TRBV7-9 and TRBJ1-3; no definite D call. Between the trimmed V and J ends, which lost 8 bases and 1 base, there was a span of 3 bases. Germline values: CDR1 SEHNR, CDR2 FQNEAQ (reference sequence). This CDR3 contains 11 residues. The DNA of the CDR3 is TGTGCCAGCCGTTCTGGAAACACCATATATTTT. This gives the protein CASRSGNTIYF.

This clone has just a few counts. The chain couples TRBV19 to TRBJ2-7; D perhaps matches TRBD1 (7 bases). Between the trimmed V and J ends, which lost 4 bases and 3 bases, there was a span of 13 bases. This CDR3 has 14 residues. Germline assignment: CDR1 LNHDA and CDR2 SQIVND (reference sequence). For the CDR3, the DNA is TGTGCCAGTAGTACAGGGGGGTCTAGCTACGAGCAGTACTTC. Its protein is CASSTGGSSYEQYF. Filled out from reference TRBV19 and TRBJ2-7, the complete variable domain reads DGGITQSPKYLFRKEGQNVTLSCEQNLNHDAMYWYRQDPGQGLRLIYYSQIVNDFQKGDIAEGYSVSREKKESFPLTVTSAQKNPTAFYLCASSTGGSSYEQYFGPGTRLTVT.

This clone came up once. The identical CDR3 is also encoded by other nucleotide sequences in the sample. The chain has TRBV27 and TRBJ1-5; D might be TRBD1 (5 bases). Per germline, CDR1 MNHEY and CDR2 SMNVEV (reference sequence). CDR3 length: 14 residues. Trimming took 3 bases from V and 6 from J, leaving 12 bases between them. The CDR3 sequence is CASSFVQGGQPQHF. The DNA of the CDR3 is TGTGCCAGCAGTTTTGTTCAGGGCGGTCAGCCCCAGCATTTT.

The V and J genes are TRBV2 and TRBJ1-1, with D perhaps TRBD1 (5 bases). The CDR3 has 15 amino acids. V lost 2 bases and J lost 1, with 11 bases in between. Germline loops: CDR1 SNHLY, CDR2 FYNNEI. The CDR3 loop is CASSEFLGENTEAFF. The CDR3 nucleotides read TGTGCCAGCAGTGAATTTTTGGGGGAGAACACTGAAGCTTTCTTT.

The CDR3 here is CASISLWSLNTGELFF. CDR3 bases: TGTGCCAGTATCAGTCTGTGGTCCTTGAACACCGGGGAGCTGTTTTTT. V and J are TRBV19 and TRBJ2-2; no clear D. The germline CDR1 and CDR2 sequences are LNHDA and SQIVND (reference sequence). V was pared by 7 bases and J by 1 base, with 16 bases between. The CDR3 consists of 16 residues.

V usage is TRBV7-2 and J usage is TRBJ2-1; D is unclear. The CDR3 extends over 17 amino acids. Germline CDR1 is SGHTA and CDR2 is FQGNSA. V was shortened by 3 bases and J by 0 bases, with 15 bases between the two germline ends. The CDR3 reads CASSFFGGSGSYNEQFF. For the CDR3, the DNA is TGTGCCAGCAGCTTTTTCGGCGGTTCCGGCTCCTACAATGAGCAGTTCTTC.

Turning to this clone: The same CDR3 arises from other DNA sequences in this sample as well. The chain has TRBV27 and TRBJ1-5; D call uncertain. This CDR3 has 14 amino acids. Per germline, CDR1 MNHEY and CDR2 SMNVEV (reference sequence). Trimming left V 2 bases short and J 6 bases short, with 11 bases between. The CDR3 sequence is CASSLGVGGQPQHF. The DNA of the CDR3 is TGTGCCAGCAGTTTAGGAGTGGGTGGTCAGCCCCAGCATTTT.

The V and J genes are TRBV19 and TRBJ2-2; no clear D. The V gene's germline CDR1 is LNHDA and CDR2 SQIVND (reference sequence). The CDR3 spans 12 residues. Deletions cut 8 bases from V and 3 bases from J, with 7 bases between. The CDR3 sequence is CASFSHTGELFF. As DNA, the CDR3 is TGTGCCAGTTTCTCACACACCGGGGAGCTGTTTTTT.

V usage is TRBV29-1 and J usage is TRBJ1-2, with 7 bases that match TRBD1. Looked up from germline, CDR1 is SQVTM and CDR2 is ANQGSEA. The V gene end was trimmed by 6 bases and the J gene end by 3 bases; junction bases not matched to a gene: 10. The CDR3 totals 14 residues. The CDR3 here is CSVRTGPMDYGYTF. CDR3 DNA: TGCAGCGTCCGGACAGGTCCTATGGACTATGGCTACACCTTC. The whole variable domain, remainder taken from reference TRBV29-1 and TRBJ1-2, is SAVISQKPSRDICQRGTSLTIQCQVDSQVTMMFWYRQQPGQSLTLIATANQGSEATYESGFVIDKFPISRPNLTFSTLTVSNMSPEDSSIYLCSVRTGPMDYGYTFGSGTRLTVV.

The chain carries TRBV28 and TRBJ2-7; no firm D call. The CDR3 consists of 14 residues. Germline assignment: CDR1 MDHEN and CDR2 SYDVKM. V was cut by 5 bases and J by 0 bases, with 11 bases left in between. This CDR3 reads CASSPLRPSYEQYF. CDR3 DNA sequence: TGTGCCAGCAGTCCTCTCAGGCCCTCCTACGAGCAGTACTTC.

The chain has TRBV7-8 and TRBJ1-2; TRBD1 matches at 8 bases. V dropped 5 bases and J dropped 1; count of bases not matched to a gene: 6. The CDR3 is 15 amino acids. CDR1 is SGHVS, CDR2 FQNEAQ, per germline. CDR3 sequence: CASSPRGRRNYGYTF. CDR3 coding DNA: TGTGCCAGCAGCCCCAGGGGGCGTCGTAACTATGGCTACACCTTC. The whole variable domain, remainder taken from reference TRBV7-8 and TRBJ1-2, is GAGVSQSPRYKVAKRGQDVALRCDPISGHVSLFWYQQALGQGPEFLTYFQNEAQLDKSGLPSDRFFAERPEGSVSTLKIQRTQQEDSAVYLCASSPRGRRNYGYTFGSGTRLTVV.

The V and J genes are TRBV28 and TRBJ2-7; 11 bases are a match to TRBD1. The CDR3 length is 14 residues. The junction had 0 bases not matched to a gene; V was cut back by 0 bases and J by 5 bases. Germline CDR1 is MDHEN and CDR2 is SYDVKM. CDR3 nucleotides: TGTGCCAGCAGTTTATGGGGACAGGGGGACGAGCAGTACTTC. Protein sequence: CASSLWGQGDEQYF.

V gene TRBV6-1 combines with J gene TRBJ2-7; TRBD1 might be the D (6 bases). Trimming took 2 bases from V and 0 from J, leaving 11 bases between them. CDR3 length: 15 amino acids. The germline V gene encodes CDR1 MNHNS and CDR2 SASEGT. The DNA for the CDR3 is TGTGCCAGCAGTGAAAACAGGGTTAACTCCTACGAGCAGTACTTC. Its protein product is CASSENRVNSYEQYF.

This clone was seen a single time. The V and J genes are TRBV2 and TRBJ2-3, with unresolved D. V was pared by 3 bases and J by 3 bases, with 16 bases between. Germline CDR1 is SNHLY and CDR2 is FYNNEI. This CDR3 comprises 16 residues. The CDR3 nucleotides are TGTGCCAGCAGTGATCGAAAGTCAATGCAAACAGATACGCAGTATTTT. Its translation: CASSDRKSMQTDTQYF. Variable domain in full (rest from reference TRBV2 and TRBJ2-3): EPEVTQTPSHQVTQMGQEVILRCVPISNHLYFYWYRQILGQKVEFLVSFYNNEISEKSEIFDDQFSVERPDGSNFTLKIRSTKLEDSAMYFCASSDRKSMQTDTQYFGPGTRLTVL.